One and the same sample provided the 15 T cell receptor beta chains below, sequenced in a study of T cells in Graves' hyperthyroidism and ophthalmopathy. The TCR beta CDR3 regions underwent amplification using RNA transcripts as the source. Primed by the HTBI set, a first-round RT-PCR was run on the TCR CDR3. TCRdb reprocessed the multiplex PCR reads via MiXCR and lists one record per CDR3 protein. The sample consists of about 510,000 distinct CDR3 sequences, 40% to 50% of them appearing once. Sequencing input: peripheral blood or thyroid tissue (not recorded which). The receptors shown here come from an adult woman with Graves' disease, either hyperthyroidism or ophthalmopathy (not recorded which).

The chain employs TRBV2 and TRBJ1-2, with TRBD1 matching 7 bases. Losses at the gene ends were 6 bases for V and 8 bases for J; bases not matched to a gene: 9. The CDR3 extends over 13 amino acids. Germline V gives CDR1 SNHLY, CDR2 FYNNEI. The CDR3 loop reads CASRIGQAGGYTF. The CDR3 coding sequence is TGTGCCAGCAGAATCGGACAGGCTGGGGGCTACACCTTC.

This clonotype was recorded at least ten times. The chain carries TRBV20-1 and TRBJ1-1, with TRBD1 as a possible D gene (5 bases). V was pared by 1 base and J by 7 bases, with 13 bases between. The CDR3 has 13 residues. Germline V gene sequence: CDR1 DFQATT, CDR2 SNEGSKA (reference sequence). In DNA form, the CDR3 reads TGCAGTGCTAGAGGTCCAGGGATCGGTGAAGCTTTCTTT. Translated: CSARGPGIGEAFF.

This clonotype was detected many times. In DNA, the CDR3 is TGTGCCAGCAGCCCCTCCCCGTATAGCGGGAGTTACGAGCAGTACTTC. As protein: CASSPSPYSGSYEQYF. V usage is TRBV7-2 and J usage is TRBJ2-7; the match to TRBD2 covers 9 bases. Germline V CDR1 and CDR2: SGHTA, FQGNSA. With V trimmed by 5 bases and J by 4 bases, 12 bases remained unmatched. CDR3 length equals 16 residues.

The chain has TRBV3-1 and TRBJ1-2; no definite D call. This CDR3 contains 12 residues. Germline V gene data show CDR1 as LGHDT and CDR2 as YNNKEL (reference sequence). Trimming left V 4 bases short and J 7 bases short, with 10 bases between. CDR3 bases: TGTGCCAGCAGCCGGGGTTATAGTGGCTACACCTTC. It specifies CASSRGYSGYTF.

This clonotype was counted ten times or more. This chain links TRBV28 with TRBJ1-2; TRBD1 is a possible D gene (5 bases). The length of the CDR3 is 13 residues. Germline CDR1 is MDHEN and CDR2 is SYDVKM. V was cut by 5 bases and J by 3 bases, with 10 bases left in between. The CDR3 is CASSRTSHYGYTF. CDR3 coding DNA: TGTGCCAGCAGTCGGACATCGCACTATGGCTACACCTTC.

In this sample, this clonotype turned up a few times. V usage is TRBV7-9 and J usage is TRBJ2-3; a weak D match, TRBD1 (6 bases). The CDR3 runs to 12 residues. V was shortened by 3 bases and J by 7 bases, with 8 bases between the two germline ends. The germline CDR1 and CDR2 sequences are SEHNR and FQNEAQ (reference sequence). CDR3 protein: CASSLDRNTQYF. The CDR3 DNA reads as TGTGCCAGCAGCTTGGACAGAAATACGCAGTATTTT.

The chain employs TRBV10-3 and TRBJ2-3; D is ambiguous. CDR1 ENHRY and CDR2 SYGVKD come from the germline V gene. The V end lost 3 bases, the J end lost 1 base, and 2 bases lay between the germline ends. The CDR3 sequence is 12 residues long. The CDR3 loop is CAISDGTDTQYF. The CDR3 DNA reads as TGTGCCATCAGTGATGGCACAGATACGCAGTATTTT.

The CDR3 sequence is CASSLWTGSNQPQHF. The CDR3, as DNA: TGTGCCAGCAGCTTATGGACGGGTAGCAATCAGCCCCAGCATTTT. The V gene is TRBV7-2, the J gene TRBJ1-5; D unresolved. Trimming stripped 2 bases from V and 0 bases from J, with 8 bases between. This CDR3 contains 15 residues. The V gene's germline CDR1 is SGHTA and CDR2 FQGNSA. The full variable domain, rest sourced from reference TRBV7-2 and TRBJ1-5, is GAGVSQSPSNKVTEKGKDVELRCDPISGHTALYWYRQSLGQGLEFLIYFQGNSAPDKSGLPSDRFSAERTGGSVSTLTIQRTQQEDSAVYLCASSLWTGSNQPQHFGDGTRLSIL.

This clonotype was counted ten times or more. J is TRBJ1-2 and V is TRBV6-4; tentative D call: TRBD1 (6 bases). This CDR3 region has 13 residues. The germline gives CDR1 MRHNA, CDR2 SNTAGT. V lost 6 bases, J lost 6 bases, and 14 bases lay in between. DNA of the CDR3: TGTGCCAGCAGGAGGGGGATTGAGGATGGCTACACCTTC. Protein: CASRRGIEDGYTF.

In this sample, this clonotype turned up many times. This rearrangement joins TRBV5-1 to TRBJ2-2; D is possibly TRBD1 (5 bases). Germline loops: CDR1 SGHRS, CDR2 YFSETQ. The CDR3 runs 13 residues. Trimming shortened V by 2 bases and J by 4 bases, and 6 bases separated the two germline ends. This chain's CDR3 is CASSFDSTGELFF. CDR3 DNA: TGCGCCAGCAGCTTCGACAGCACCGGGGAGCTGTTTTTT. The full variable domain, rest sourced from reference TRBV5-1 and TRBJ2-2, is KAGVTQTPRYLIKTRGQQVTLSCSPISGHRSVSWYQQTPGQGLQFLFEYFSETQRNKGNFPGRFSGRQFSNSRSEMNVSTLELGDSALYLCASSFDSTGELFFGEGSRLTVL.

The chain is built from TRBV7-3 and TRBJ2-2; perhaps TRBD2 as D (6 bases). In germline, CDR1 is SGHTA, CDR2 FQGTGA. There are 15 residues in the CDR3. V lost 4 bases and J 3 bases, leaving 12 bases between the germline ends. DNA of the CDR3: TGTGCCAGCAGCTACGGACTAAGCGACACCGGGGAGCTGTTTTTT. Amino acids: CASSYGLSDTGELFF.

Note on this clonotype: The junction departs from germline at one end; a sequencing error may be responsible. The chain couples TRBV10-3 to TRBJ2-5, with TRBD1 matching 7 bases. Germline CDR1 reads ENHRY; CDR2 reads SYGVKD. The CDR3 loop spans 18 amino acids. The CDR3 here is CVISESKLAQGEEETQYF. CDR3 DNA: TGTGTCATCAGTGAGTCGAAGTTAGCGCAGGGGGAAGAAGAGACCCAGTACTTC.

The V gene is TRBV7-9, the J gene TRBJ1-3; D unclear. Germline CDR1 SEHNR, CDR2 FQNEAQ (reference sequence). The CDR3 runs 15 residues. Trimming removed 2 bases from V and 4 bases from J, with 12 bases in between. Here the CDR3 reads CASSLSRSSGNTIYF. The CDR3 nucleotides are TGTGCCAGCAGCTTATCCAGGTCATCCGGAAACACCATATATTTT.

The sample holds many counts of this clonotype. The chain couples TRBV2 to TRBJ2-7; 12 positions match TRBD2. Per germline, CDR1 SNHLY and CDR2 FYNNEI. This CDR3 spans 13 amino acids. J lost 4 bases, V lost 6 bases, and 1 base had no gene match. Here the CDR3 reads CASRLAGGYEQYF. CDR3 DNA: TGTGCCAGCAGACTAGCGGGGGGATACGAGCAGTACTTC. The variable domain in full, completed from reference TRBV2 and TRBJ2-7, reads EPEVTQTPSHQVTQMGQEVILRCVPISNHLYFYWYRQILGQKVEFLVSFYNNEISEKSEIFDDQFSVERPDGSNFTLKIRSTKLEDSAMYFCASRLAGGYEQYFGPGTRLTVT.

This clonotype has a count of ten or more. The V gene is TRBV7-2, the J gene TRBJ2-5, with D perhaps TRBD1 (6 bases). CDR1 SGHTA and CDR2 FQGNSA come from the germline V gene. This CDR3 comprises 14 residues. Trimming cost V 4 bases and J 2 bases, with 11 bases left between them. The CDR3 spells CASSSDRWQETQYF. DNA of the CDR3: TGTGCCAGCAGCTCTGACAGGTGGCAAGAGACCCAGTACTTC. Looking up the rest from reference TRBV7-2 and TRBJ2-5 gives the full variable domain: GAGVSQSPSNKVTEKGKDVELRCDPISGHTALYWYRQSLGQGLEFLIYFQGNSAPDKSGLPSDRFSAERTGGSVSTLTIQRTQQEDSAVYLCASSSDRWQETQYFGPGTRLLVL.